Sequencing of this T cell receptor beta chain was carried out in a study of shared clonotypes between healthy human individuals. Study observations and caveats: At large depth, rarefaction still showed sorted-subset sequencing to be incomplete.

V was pared by 1 base and J by 2 bases, with 17 bases between. The CDR3 spans 17 residues. Germline lookup yields CDR1 SGHVS and CDR2 FNYEAQ. This table comes from immunoSEQ multiplex PCR, and its TCRdb copy is limited to in-frame clones, with some not included. The sample has 800,000 to 950,000 clones, 95% to 97% seen once; the top ten hold 0.2% to 0.25%. This clone was detected only once. Its matching antigen is unknown. Positively selected for CCR7, the CD45RO-negative cells used as naive CD8 cells excluded terminally differentiated effector memory CD45RA+ cells. The study enrolled healthy HIV-negative adults without recent acute infections or vaccinations as donors.

The V call is TRBV7-6, the J call TRBJ2-5; D is unclear. The sequence came from a young man in good health. The material sequenced was naive CD8+ T cells sorted from blood. Here the CDR3 DNA reads TGTGCCAGCAGCTTAGATTGGGCCCTGAGAATGCAAGAGACCCAGTACTTC. Its translation is CASSLDWALRMQETQYF.